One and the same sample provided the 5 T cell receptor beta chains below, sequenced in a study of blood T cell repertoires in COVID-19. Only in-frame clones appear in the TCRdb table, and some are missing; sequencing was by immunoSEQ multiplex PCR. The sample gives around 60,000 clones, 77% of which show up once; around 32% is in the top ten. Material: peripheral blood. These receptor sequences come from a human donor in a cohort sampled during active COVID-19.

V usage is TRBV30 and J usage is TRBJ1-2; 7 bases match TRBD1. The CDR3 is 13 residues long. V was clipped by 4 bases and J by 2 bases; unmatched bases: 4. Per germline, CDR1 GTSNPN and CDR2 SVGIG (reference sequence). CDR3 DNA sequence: TGTGCCTGGACTTGGACAGGAAACTATGGCTACACCTTC. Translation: CAWTWTGNYGYTF.

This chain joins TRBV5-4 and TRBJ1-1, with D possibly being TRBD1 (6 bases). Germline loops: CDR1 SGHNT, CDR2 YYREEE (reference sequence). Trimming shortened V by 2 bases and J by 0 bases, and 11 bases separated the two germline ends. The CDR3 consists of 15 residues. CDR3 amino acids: CASSLGGAVNTEAFF. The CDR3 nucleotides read TGTGCCAGCAGCTTAGGGGGAGCCGTGAACACTGAAGCTTTCTTT.

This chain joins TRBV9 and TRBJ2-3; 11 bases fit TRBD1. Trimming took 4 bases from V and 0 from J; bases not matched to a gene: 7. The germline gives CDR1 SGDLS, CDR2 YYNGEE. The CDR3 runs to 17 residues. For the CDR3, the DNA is TGTGCCAGCAGCCCTCGGACAGGGGGCGTAAGCACAGATACGCAGTATTTT. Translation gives CASSPRTGGVSTDTQYF.

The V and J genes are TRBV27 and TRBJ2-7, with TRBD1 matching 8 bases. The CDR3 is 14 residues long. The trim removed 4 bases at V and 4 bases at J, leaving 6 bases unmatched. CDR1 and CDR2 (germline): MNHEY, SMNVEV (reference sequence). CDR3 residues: CASSSVDRVYEQYF. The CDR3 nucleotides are TGTGCCAGCAGTTCCGTGGACAGGGTTTACGAGCAGTACTTC.

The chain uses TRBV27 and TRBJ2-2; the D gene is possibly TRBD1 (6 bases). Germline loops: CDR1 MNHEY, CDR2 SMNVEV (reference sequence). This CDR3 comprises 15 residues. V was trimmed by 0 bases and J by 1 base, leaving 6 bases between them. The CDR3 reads CASSLSRGNTGELFF. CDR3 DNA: TGTGCCAGCAGTTTATCCAGGGGGAACACCGGGGAGCTGTTTTTT.